This TCR beta chain was identified during a study of early stage breast cancer tumors. Study-wide results and limits: Functional markers like CD4, CD8 and FOXP3 were missed in bulk sequencing. Commonly generated sequences made up most enriched TCRB sequences shared between patients.

The V gene lost 4 bases and the J gene lost 2 bases, with 30 bases spanning the gap. Germline V CDR1 and CDR2: SGHNT, YENEEA. CDR3 length: 20 amino acids. About this clone: Its matching antigen is unknown.

This table comes from immunoSEQ multiplex PCR, and its TCRdb copy is limited to in-frame clones, with some not included. The sample has under 45,000 clones; 70% to 85% are singletons. This chain uses TRBV11-3 with TRBJ2-7; D possibly corresponds to TRBD1 (6 bases). The source is a person between 55 and 69 years old with breast cancer. The sequencing input was blood. The CDR3: CASSCPPTGTSRDSAYEQYF. CDR3 DNA sequence: TGTGCCAGCAGCTGCCCCCCCACCGGGACAAGTAGAGACAGCGCCTACGAGCAGTACTTC.